Presented here are 24 T cell receptor delta chains from one specimen sequenced in a study of gamma-delta T cells after stem cell transplantation. TCRdb re-called clones from the RT-PCR reads via CATT. The profile shows roughly 3,100 delta-chain clones, 21% of them singletons. The material sequenced was gamma-delta T cells. The receptors here all came from a human donor. It is not recorded whose cells these are; they may come from a transplant donor.

In this sample, this clone turned up a few times. Given a far larger clone just one base away, this is likely a sequencing read error. This sequence joins TRDV1 and TRDJ1; 9 nucleotides agree with TRDD3. Germline V gene data show CDR1 as TSWWSYY and CDR2 as QGS. The CDR3 runs 24 residues. The CDR3 region is CALGDFPTNIPILGEIRYTDKFIF. CDR3 DNA: TGTGCTCTTGGGGACTTTCCTACGAACATACCTATACTGGGGGAGATCAGGTACACCGATAAATTCATCTTT.

This clone showed up just a few times. A far larger clone is one nucleotide away, so this likely arose from a read error. The gene calls are TRDV2 and TRDJ1; 9 bases match TRDD3. Germline V gives CDR1 GEAIGNYY, CDR2 EKD. This CDR3 is built from 17 residues. The CDR3 DNA reads TGTGCCTGTGACCCCTTGGGGGATAGCCGAAACACCAATAAACTCATCTTT. This translates into CACDPLGDSRNTNKLIF.

This clone was detected a few times. The V call is TRDV1, the J call TRDJ1; D is unclear. The germline V gene encodes CDR1 TSWWSYY and CDR2 QGS. The CDR3 consists of 19 residues. Trimming removed 0 bases from V and 8 bases from J, with 28 bases in between. Written as DNA, the CDR3 is TGTGCTCTTGGGGAACTTCCCCCAGGGCGGTATGTCAGGGCTCAGAAACTCATCTTT. This sequence encodes CALGELPPGRYVRAQKLIF.

In regard to this clone: It may be a read error: a sequence one base away is much more abundant. This sample also contains other DNA sequences that code for the same CDR3. The chain carries TRDV2 and TRDJ1, with 7 bases lining up with TRDD3. The CDR3 contains 16 residues. CDR1 and CDR2 (germline): GEAIGNYY, EKD. The CDR3 DNA sequence: TGTGCCTGTGACACCCTAGGTGGGGGAGACCCCGACAAACTCATCTTT. Amino acids: CACDTLGGGDPDKLIF.

This clone appeared a few times. The protein held in TCRdb is that of a much larger clone and does not match this DNA's translation at residue 5, likely because of a read error; the protein shown is translated from the DNA. The chain combines TRDV2 with TRDJ1; D unresolved. The CDR3 totals 15 residues. Trimming took 3 bases from V and 0 from J, leaving 13 bases between them. Germline V gene lookup returns CDR1 GEAIGNYY and CDR2 EKD. The CDR3 DNA sequence: TGTGCCTGTGACGGCCTGACGGAGTACACCGATAAACTCATCTTT. Its protein is CACDGLTEYTDKLIF.

This clone was counted once. The chain carries TRDV2 and TRDJ1, with TRDD3 matching 7 bases. The germline V gene encodes CDR1 GEAIGNYY and CDR2 EKD. Losses at the gene ends were 3 bases for V and 0 bases for J; bases not matched to a gene: 21. The CDR3 length is 20 residues. In DNA, the CDR3 is TGTGCCTGTGACTCTATACAATCCTGGCTGGGGGGGACGTACACCGATAAACTCATCTTT. This sequence encodes CACDSIQSWLGGTYTDKLIF.

A word on this clone: A far larger clone is only one base removed, so a read error is likely. Other DNA sequences in the same sample also yield this CDR3. This chain links TRDV2 with TRDJ1, with D maybe TRDD3 (6 bases). There are 17 residues in the CDR3. CDR1 is GEAIGNYY and CDR2 is EKD in the germline V gene. CDR3 sequence: CACDTVAGVPNTDKLIF. For the CDR3, the DNA is TGTGCCTGTGACACCGTCGCTGGGGTCCCCAACACCGACAAACTCATCTTT.

The chain recombines TRDV1 with TRDJ1, with 9 bases that match TRDD3. With 3 bases clipped from V and 3 bases from J, the junction kept 17 bases outside the gene matches. Germline V gene sequence: CDR1 TSWWSYY, CDR2 QGS. This CDR3 has 19 residues. CDR3 amino acids: CALGDIPLANWGKADKLIF. The CDR3 DNA is TGTGCTCTTGGGGACATTCCTCTTGCGAACTGGGGGAAGGCCGATAAACTCATCTTT.

Note on this clone: The protein TCRdb gives is from a much larger clone and does not agree with this DNA's translation at residue 10, likely a read error; the protein shown here comes from the DNA. This rearrangement joins TRDV2 to TRDJ1; 7 nucleotides align to TRDD3. The CDR3 has 16 amino acids. Germline assignment: CDR1 GEAIGNYY and CDR2 EKD. V trimming: 0 bases; J trimming: 3 bases; junction bases outside the gene matches: 9. The CDR3 protein is CACDTLGGGGPDKLIF. Written as DNA, the CDR3 is TGTGCCTGTGACACCCTAGGTGGGGGAGGCCCCGATAAACTCATCTTT.

As regards this clone: The amino acid sequence in TCRdb belongs to a much larger clone and departs from this DNA's translation at residue 5, likely a sequencing read error; the sequence shown is translated from the DNA. V is TRDV2 and J is TRDJ1, with 7 bases matching TRDD3. The germline V gene has CDR1 GEAIGNYY and CDR2 EKD. CDR3 length: 16 residues. V trimming: 3 bases; J trimming: 3 bases; junction bases outside the gene matches: 12. DNA for the CDR3: TGTGCCTGTGACGCCCTAGGTGGGGGAGACCCCGATAAACTCATCTTT. Protein product: CACDALGGGDPDKLIF.

On this clone: The translation of this DNA and the TCRdb protein of a much larger clone differ at residue 10, probably owing to a read error; the protein shown here is translated from the DNA. V gene TRDV2 combines with J gene TRDJ4, with 12 positions matching TRDD3. Trimming at V came to 4 bases and at J to 1 base, leaving 9 bases not matched to a gene. The germline CDR1 and CDR2 sequences are GEAIGNYY and EKD. The CDR3 extends over 16 amino acids. The CDR3 nucleotides read TGTGCCTGTGAAGGGCTGGGGGATACGAGAGGCAGACCCCTGATCTTT. This encodes CACEGLGDTRGRPLIF.

This clone has a single count. The protein TCRdb lists belongs to a much larger clone and differs from this DNA's translation at residue 6, which points to a read error; the protein shown is made from the DNA. CDR3 sequence reads: CACDTFGELYTDKLIF. DNA of the CDR3: TGTGCCTGTGACACCTTCGGGGAACTGTACACCGATAAACTCATCTTT. V usage is TRDV2 and J usage is TRDJ1; possibly TRDD3 for D (5 bases). Trimming stripped 0 bases from V and 0 bases from J, with 13 bases between. Germline CDR1 and CDR2: GEAIGNYY and EKD. The CDR3 has 16 residues.

By sample fraction, this clone is medium-sized (0.01 to 0.1%). The chain employs TRDV2 and TRDJ1; 7 nucleotides match TRDD3. The CDR3 extends over 19 amino acids. The ends lost 0 bases at V and 3 bases at J; junction bases unmatched: 18. The germline V gene has CDR1 GEAIGNYY and CDR2 EKD. CDR3 sequence reads: CACDTAGGAGDGGADKLIF. The CDR3 DNA reads as TGTGCCTGTGACACCGCGGGAGGAGCAGGGGATGGGGGAGCCGATAAACTCATCTTT.

A word on this clone: A far larger clone is just one base off, so this is likely a read error. Within the sample, other DNA sequences also encode this same CDR3. J is TRDJ1 and V is TRDV2; 7 bases fit TRDD3. Germline V gene lookup returns CDR1 GEAIGNYY and CDR2 EKD. This CDR3 is built from 14 residues. The CDR3 reads CACDTVLGPDKLIF. DNA for the CDR3: TGCGCCTGTGACACCGTACTGGGGCCCGATAAACTCATCTTT.

This clone is deemed medium-sized. This chain connects TRDV2 to TRDJ1; 9 nucleotides line up with TRDD3. Germline V gene data show CDR1 as GEAIGNYY and CDR2 as EKD. The CDR3 spans 17 residues. The V and J ends lost 0 bases and 0 bases, in that order; junction bases with no gene match: 7. The CDR3, as DNA: TGTGCCTGTGACACCTTGATACTGGGGGAGTACACCGATAAACTCATCTTT. Residues: CACDTLILGEYTDKLIF.

For this clone: A far larger clone is one nucleotide away, so this likely arose from a read error. The V gene is TRDV2, the J gene TRDJ3, with D perhaps TRDD3 (5 bases). The V end was cut by 0 bases, the J end by 11 bases, with 16 bases between. Germline V gene data show CDR1 as GEAIGNYY and CDR2 as EKD. This CDR3 region has 16 residues. The CDR3 loop is CACDTVGTGPSRQMFF. The CDR3 DNA sequence: TGTGCCTGTGACACCGTGGGGACAGGCCCATCCCGACAGATGTTTTTC.

The rearrangement links TRDV1 to TRDJ1; 12 bases line up with TRDD3. CDR3 size: 30 residues. J gave up 3 bases and V 0 bases, and 44 bases lay outside the gene matches. Germline V gene data show CDR1 as TSWWSYY and CDR2 as QGS. The DNA for the CDR3 is TGTGCTCTTGGGGAACTAGTCCGGCCTTCCTACGGTGGAGCGGACCCCCGCGTACTGGGGGATACAATTTTTGCCGATAAACTCATCTTT. This gives the protein CALGELVRPSYGGADPRVLGDTIFADKLIF.

This clone was detected only a few times. This is likely an artifact of a read error, given a far larger clone one base away. The chain joins TRDV2 to TRDJ1, with D tentatively TRDD3 (6 bases). Trimming pared 3 bases from V and 0 bases from J, leaving 19 bases between. This CDR3 is built from 17 residues. Germline V gene lookup returns CDR1 GEAIGNYY and CDR2 EKD. Here the CDR3 reads CACDSAVGAQYTDKLIF. The CDR3 region has the DNA TGTGCCTGTGACTCGGCCGTGGGGGCCCAGTACACCGATAAACTCATCTTT.

This clone was seen repeatedly, ten times or more. This chain connects TRDV1 to TRDJ1, with D tentatively TRDD3 (6 bases). The CDR3 is 24 residues long. V lost 0 bases, J lost 0 bases, and 35 bases lay in between. CDR1 TSWWSYY and CDR2 QGS come from the germline V gene. This CDR3 is CALGELGLYSAWGSPPSYTDKLIF. The CDR3 bases are TGTGCTCTTGGGGAACTTGGTCTTTACTCCGCCTGGGGATCCCCCCCGTCGTACACCGATAAACTCATCTTT.

This clone was seen a few times. V usage is TRDV1 and J usage is TRDJ1; D gene uncertain. CDR1 is TSWWSYY and CDR2 is QGS in the germline V gene. The CDR3 covers 17 residues. V lost 2 bases and J 0 bases, leaving 16 bases between the germline ends. The CDR3 spells CALGECLRPPYTDKLIF. In nucleotides, the CDR3 is TGTGCTCTTGGGGAATGTTTGCGTCCCCCGTACACCGATAAACTCATCTTT.

J is TRDJ1 and V is TRDV2, with 12 bases that match TRDD3. This CDR3 contains 26 residues. J gave up 5 bases and V 8 bases, and 44 bases lay outside the gene matches. Looked up from germline, CDR1 is GEAIGNYY and CDR2 is EKD. The CDR3 loop reads CAYGTNFLRELTMTGGYPHSADKLIF. CDR3 in DNA: TGTGCCTATGGCACCAACTTCCTACGAGAACTCACTATGACTGGGGGATACCCCCATAGCGCTGATAAACTCATCTTT.

Note on this clone: A far more abundant clone sits one base away, making this likely a read error. The sample contains more than one DNA sequence encoding this CDR3. This chain connects TRDV2 to TRDJ1, with TRDD3 matching over 13 bases. V was pared by 3 bases and J by 4 bases, with 7 bases of the junction left unmatched. There are 16 residues in the CDR3. CDR1 GEAIGNYY and CDR2 EKD come from the germline V gene. CDR3 sequence reads: CACDLLTGGYGDKLIF. The DNA for the CDR3 is TGTGCCTGTGACCTCCTTACTGGGGGATACGGCGATAAACTCATCTTT.

By sample fraction, this clone is medium-sized (0.01 to 0.1%). The chain employs TRDV2 and TRDJ1; 8 positions agree with TRDD3. The V and J ends lost 0 bases and 0 bases, in that order; junction bases with no gene match: 5. CDR1 is GEAIGNYY and CDR2 is EKD in the germline V gene. The CDR3 covers 16 residues. CDR3 loop: CACDTPWGTYTDKLIF. CDR3 DNA sequence: TGTGCCTGTGACACCCCCTGGGGGACGTACACCGATAAACTCATCTTT.

In the case of this clone: This likely stems from a read error, as it lies one base from a far larger clone. At the DNA level, this CDR3 is encoded by other sequences in the same sample as well. The CDR3 DNA reads TGTGCTCTTGGGGACTTTCCTACGAACATACCTATACTGGGGGAGATCAGGTATACCGATAAACTCATCTTT. Translated: CALGDFPTNIPILGEIRYTDKLIF. V usage is TRDV1 and J usage is TRDJ1; 9 bases are a match to TRDD3. Germline trimming cut 3 bases from V and 2 bases from J; bases unmatched to any gene: 31. The CDR3 length is 24 residues. Germline V gene sequence: CDR1 TSWWSYY, CDR2 QGS.